The 4 T cell receptor beta chains below all came from one sample that was sequenced in a study of T cells in Graves' hyperthyroidism and ophthalmopathy. TCR beta CDR3 regions were amplified from RNA. HTBI primers were used for first-round RT-PCR of the TCR CDR3. TCRdb recomputed calls from the multiplex PCR reads with MiXCR, one row per CDR3 protein. The profile shows around 700,000 distinct CDR3 sequences, roughly a sixth of them singletons. Sequencing was done on a sample of blood. Source of these receptors: a woman between 50 and 59 years old with Graves' hyperthyroidism that later progressed to Graves' ophthalmopathy.

The genes are TRBV27 and TRBJ1-2; a weak D match, TRBD1 (6 bases). CDR1 MNHEY and CDR2 SMNVEV come from the germline V gene (reference sequence). CDR3 length: 14 amino acids. The ends were cut back, 6 bases at V and 4 bases at J, with 15 bases in the middle. CDR3 residues: CASRDSGTSYGYTF. CDR3 nucleotide sequence: TGTGCCAGCAGGGACTCCGGGACAAGCTATGGCTACACCTTC.

With respect to this clonotype: With a much larger clone just one base away, this may be a read error. The rearrangement links TRBV3-1 to TRBJ2-2, with D uncertain. CDR3 size: 15 residues. Looked up from germline, CDR1 is LGHDT and CDR2 is YNNKEL (reference sequence). V lost 0 bases and J lost 4, with 9 bases in between. The chain's CDR3 is CASSQDPRFTGELFF. CDR3 DNA: TGTGCCAGCAGCCAAGATCCCAGATTCACCGGGGAGCTGTTTTTT.

The chain links TRBV10-3 to TRBJ2-3; D is uncertain. This CDR3 has 14 residues. Germline V gives CDR1 ENHRY, CDR2 SYGVKD. Trimming shortened V by 3 bases and J by 2 bases, and 9 bases separated the two germline ends. The DNA of the CDR3 is TGTGCCATCAGTGACAGTCCCCTCACAGATACGCAGTATTTT. This encodes CAISDSPLTDTQYF.

This clonotype has ten or more counts. The rearrangement uses TRBV3-1 and TRBJ1-1; the D is unclear. CDR1 and CDR2 from the germline V gene are LGHDT and YNNKEL (reference sequence). V shed 1 base and J shed 5 bases, with 11 bases lying between them. This CDR3 has 14 amino acids. The CDR3 nucleotides are TGTGCCAGCAGCCAAGCTTCGGCTGTAACTGAAGCTTTCTTT. Protein product: CASSQASAVTEAFF.